This is a list of T cell receptor beta chains from one sample in a study of early T cells in non-severe SARS-CoV-2 infection. TCRdb reprocessed the 5' RACE reads via MiXCR and lists one record per CDR3 protein. The table has about 77,000 distinct CDR3 sequences, around 9.9% seen once; the top ten hold about 4.8%. Sequencing was done on a sample of whole blood. The receptors stem from an adult who was a healthcare worker with PCR-confirmed SARS-CoV-2 infection or an uninfected control (not recorded which). Each CDR3 is given with its conserved first and last residue. The order of the fields is CDR3 protein, CDR3 DNA, clone size, V gene, J gene, D gene, CDR3 length. A D gene is named only where the DNA matches it firmly. Clone size, where shown, is once, few, many, or a class for clones that have expanded.

CDR3 protein: CASSPNLF
CDR3 DNA: TGTGCCAGCAGCCCCAACCTCTTC
clone size: .
V gene: TRBV7-9
J gene: TRBJ2-1
D gene: .
CDR3 length: 8

CDR3 protein: CASSLRDLAEDTQYF
CDR3 DNA: TGTGCCAGCAGCCTGAGGGACCTCGCGGAGGATACGCAGTATTTT
clone size: many
V gene: TRBV4-2
J gene: TRBJ2-3
D gene: .
CDR3 length: 15

CDR3 protein: CSVEIVSGAPRTQYF
CDR3 DNA: TGCAGCGTTGAAATAGTTAGCGGAGCCCCTCGGACCCAGTACTTC
clone size: many
V gene: TRBV29-1
J gene: TRBJ2-5
D gene: .
CDR3 length: 15

CDR3 protein: CASSEGENTEAFF
CDR3 DNA: TGTGCCAGCAGTGAAGGGGAGAACACTGAAGCTTTCTTT
clone size: many
V gene: TRBV6-4
J gene: TRBJ1-1
D gene: .
CDR3 length: 13

CDR3 protein: CAIEGLTTNYGYTF
CDR3 DNA: TGTGCCATAGAAGGACTAACTACTAACTATGGCTACACCTTC
clone size: many
V gene: TRBV28
J gene: TRBJ1-2
D gene: .
CDR3 length: 14

CDR3 protein: CSAEQQGNEQYF
CDR3 DNA: TGCAGTGCTGAGCAACAGGGTAACGAGCAGTACTTC
clone size: few
V gene: TRBV20-1
J gene: TRBJ2-7
D gene: .
CDR3 length: 12

CDR3 protein: CSARSGTTYYEQYF
CDR3 DNA: TGCAGTGCTAGAAGCGGGACTACCTACTACGAGCAGTACTTC
clone size: many
V gene: TRBV20-1
J gene: TRBJ2-7
D gene: TRBD2
CDR3 length: 14

CDR3 protein: CASSTEGRPDTQYF
CDR3 DNA: TGTGCCAGCAGCACCGAAGGTCGCCCAGATACGCAGTATTTT
clone size: many
V gene: TRBV7-9
J gene: TRBJ2-3
D gene: .
CDR3 length: 14

CDR3 protein: CSASSPRLAGKGEQYF
CDR3 DNA: TGCAGTGCTAGTTCCCCTCGACTAGCGGGTAAGGGCGAGCAGTACTTC
clone size: .
V gene: TRBV20-1
J gene: TRBJ2-7
D gene: TRBD2
CDR3 length: 16

CDR3 protein: CASSLERGGRQFF
CDR3 DNA: TGTGCCAGCAGTTTAGAGCGGGGAGGGCGGCAGTTCTTC
clone size: many
V gene: TRBV27
J gene: TRBJ2-1
D gene: TRBD2
CDR3 length: 13

CDR3 protein: CSAREDRKNIQYF
CDR3 DNA: TGCAGTGCTAGGGAGGACAGGAAAAACATTCAGTACTTC
clone size: many
V gene: TRBV20-1
J gene: TRBJ2-4
D gene: TRBD1
CDR3 length: 13

CDR3 protein: CSANHRAGDSDTQYF
CDR3 DNA: TGCAGTGCCAACCACAGGGCGGGAGATTCAGATACGCAGTATTTT
clone size: .
V gene: TRBV20-1
J gene: TRBJ2-3
D gene: .
CDR3 length: 15

CDR3 protein: CASSQGLVLTF
CDR3 DNA: TGCGCCAGCAGCCAAGGACTGGTCCTGACTTTC
clone size: .
V gene: TRBV4-1
J gene: TRBJ2-6
D gene: .
CDR3 length: 11

CDR3 protein: CASSKEELAGAGANVLTF
CDR3 DNA: TGTGCCAGCAGCAAAGAGGAACTAGCGGGAGCTGGGGCCAACGTCCTGACTTTC
clone size: medium-sized
V gene: TRBV21-1
J gene: TRBJ2-6
D gene: .
CDR3 length: 18

CDR3 protein: CASSEWEGQSKNIQYF
CDR3 DNA: TGCGCCAGCAGTGAGTGGGAGGGACAGTCGAAGAACATTCAGTACTTC
clone size: .
V gene: TRBV10-1
J gene: TRBJ2-4
D gene: .
CDR3 length: 16

CDR3 protein: CASTRLASGGELFF
CDR3 DNA: TGTGCCAGTACGCGGCTGGCGAGCGGCGGGGAGCTGTTTTTT
clone size: many
V gene: TRBV12-3/TRBV12-4
J gene: TRBJ2-2
D gene: .
CDR3 length: 14

CDR3 protein: CASSHDRRVCNEQFF
CDR3 DNA: TGTGCCAGCAGCCACGACAGAAGGGTATGCAATGAGCAGTTCTTC
clone size: few
V gene: TRBV3-1
J gene: TRBJ2-1
D gene: .
CDR3 length: 15

CDR3 protein: CASSSTGTGNSPLHF
CDR3 DNA: TGCGCCAGCAGCTCAACCGGGACAGGGAATTCACCCCTCCACTTT
clone size: .
V gene: TRBV5-1
J gene: TRBJ1-6
D gene: TRBD1
CDR3 length: 15

CDR3 protein: CASSLQTGPAMQYF
CDR3 DNA: TGTGCCAGCAGTTTACAGACAGGGCCTGCCATGCAGTACTTC
clone size: .
V gene: TRBV12-3/TRBV12-4
J gene: TRBJ2-7
D gene: TRBD1
CDR3 length: 14

CDR3 protein: CASSATGGGGELFF
CDR3 DNA: TGTGCCAGCAGCGCAACAGGGGGCGGCGGGGAGCTGTTTTTT
clone size: many
V gene: TRBV9
J gene: TRBJ2-2
D gene: TRBD1
CDR3 length: 14

CDR3 protein: CSASTGELFF
CDR3 DNA: TGCAGCGCGAGCACTGGGGAGCTGTTTTTT
clone size: many
V gene: TRBV29-1
J gene: TRBJ2-2
D gene: .
CDR3 length: 10

CDR3 protein: CSAIPGQGASYEQYF
CDR3 DNA: TGCAGTGCTATCCCGGGACAGGGGGCATCCTACGAGCAGTACTTC
clone size: .
V gene: TRBV20-1
J gene: TRBJ2-7
D gene: TRBD1
CDR3 length: 15

CDR3 protein: CASSQDLSGAQGANVLTF
CDR3 DNA: TGCGCCAGCAGCCAAGATCTATCGGGGGCGCAAGGGGCCAACGTCCTGACTTTC
clone size: few
V gene: TRBV4-1
J gene: TRBJ2-6
D gene: .
CDR3 length: 18

CDR3 protein: CASSLVQAYEQYF
CDR3 DNA: TGTGCCAGCAGTTTGGTACAGGCTTACGAGCAGTACTTC
clone size: .
V gene: TRBV28
J gene: TRBJ2-7
D gene: .
CDR3 length: 13

CDR3 protein: CSARVEGSNIQYF
CDR3 DNA: TGCAGTGCTAGAGTGGAGGGATCCAACATTCAGTACTTC
clone size: many
V gene: TRBV20-1
J gene: TRBJ2-4
D gene: .
CDR3 length: 13

CDR3 protein: CASSSKGGTGELFF
CDR3 DNA: TGTGCCAGCAGCTCCAAGGGGGGTACCGGGGAGCTGTTTTTT
clone size: many
V gene: TRBV7-3
J gene: TRBJ2-2
D gene: .
CDR3 length: 14

CDR3 protein: CASSHSRQGSTF
CDR3 DNA: TGTGCCAGCAGTCACAGCCGGCAGGGAAGCACCTTC
clone size: .
V gene: TRBV12-3/TRBV12-4
J gene: TRBJ1-2
D gene: .
CDR3 length: 12

CDR3 protein: CATSFGTSAYNEQFF
CDR3 DNA: TGTGCCACCTCTTTCGGGACTAGCGCTTACAATGAGCAGTTCTTC
clone size: .
V gene: TRBV10-3
J gene: TRBJ2-1
D gene: TRBD2
CDR3 length: 15

CDR3 protein: CASSSQLAGADTQYF
CDR3 DNA: TGTGCCAGCAGCTCTCAACTAGCGGGAGCAGATACGCAGTATTTT
clone size: many
V gene: TRBV11-2
J gene: TRBJ2-3
D gene: TRBD2
CDR3 length: 15

CDR3 protein: CATAQGWATGELFF
CDR3 DNA: TGTGCCACCGCGCAGGGGTGGGCCACCGGGGAGCTGTTTTTT
clone size: many
V gene: TRBV28
J gene: TRBJ2-2
D gene: .
CDR3 length: 14

CDR3 protein: CASSLDWNTEAFF
CDR3 DNA: TGCGCCAGCAGCTTGGACTGGAACACTGAAGCTTTCTTT
clone size: .
V gene: TRBV5-1
J gene: TRBJ1-1
D gene: .
CDR3 length: 13

CDR3 protein: CASTPVRANSSTDTQYF
CDR3 DNA: TGTGCCAGCACCCCGGTGAGGGCAAACTCTAGCACAGATACGCAGTATTTT
clone size: .
V gene: TRBV12-3/TRBV12-4
J gene: TRBJ2-3
D gene: .
CDR3 length: 17

CDR3 protein: CASSLTGTGKTQYF
CDR3 DNA: TGTGCCAGTAGTTTGACAGGCACGGGGAAGACCCAGTACTTC
clone size: many
V gene: TRBV19
J gene: TRBJ2-5
D gene: .
CDR3 length: 14

CDR3 protein: CASSLSGDTTYNEQFF
CDR3 DNA: TGTGCCAGCAGCTTAAGCGGGGACACTACCTACAATGAGCAGTTCTTC
clone size: .
V gene: TRBV7-8
J gene: TRBJ2-1
D gene: .
CDR3 length: 16

CDR3 protein: CAWRPSSSSYEQYF
CDR3 DNA: TGTGCCTGGAGGCCTAGTTCCAGCTCCTACGAGCAGTACTTC
clone size: few
V gene: TRBV30
J gene: TRBJ2-7
D gene: .
CDR3 length: 14

CDR3 protein: CASSFLASGRAVEQFF
CDR3 DNA: TGTGCCAGCAGCTTCTTGGCTAGCGGGAGGGCCGTTGAGCAGTTCTTC
clone size: .
V gene: TRBV11-2
J gene: TRBJ2-1
D gene: TRBD2
CDR3 length: 16

CDR3 protein: CASRKTSGPYEQYF
CDR3 DNA: TGTGCCAGCCGGAAAACGTCAGGACCCTACGAGCAGTACTTC
clone size: few
V gene: TRBV11-2
J gene: TRBJ2-7
D gene: .
CDR3 length: 14

CDR3 protein: CASTQVDEQYF
CDR3 DNA: TGTGCCAGCACCCAAGTGGACGAGCAGTACTTC
clone size: many
V gene: TRBV2
J gene: TRBJ2-7
D gene: .
CDR3 length: 11

CDR3 protein: CASSLVGANEQFF
CDR3 DNA: TGCGCCAGCAGCTTGGTTGGGGCCAATGAGCAGTTCTTC
clone size: many
V gene: TRBV5-1
J gene: TRBJ2-1
D gene: .
CDR3 length: 13

CDR3 protein: CASSPSGTNQETQYF
CDR3 DNA: TGTGCCAGCAGCCCCTCCGGGACAAACCAAGAGACCCAGTACTTC
clone size: many
V gene: TRBV5-4
J gene: TRBJ2-5
D gene: .
CDR3 length: 15

CDR3 protein: CASSGRQVNTEAFF
CDR3 DNA: TGTGCCAGCAGTGGGCGACAGGTGAACACTGAAGCTTTCTTT
clone size: few
V gene: TRBV27
J gene: TRBJ1-1
D gene: .
CDR3 length: 14

CDR3 protein: CASSIGSTSNQPQHF
CDR3 DNA: TGTGCCAGTAGTATTGGGTCTACTAGCAATCAGCCCCAGCATTTT
clone size: many
V gene: TRBV19
J gene: TRBJ1-5
D gene: .
CDR3 length: 15

CDR3 protein: CARVAGAYEQYF
CDR3 DNA: TGTGCCAGAGTAGCGGGAGCCTACGAGCAGTACTTC
clone size: many
V gene: TRBV7-9
J gene: TRBJ2-7
D gene: TRBD2
CDR3 length: 12

CDR3 protein: CSATPFSTGELFF
CDR3 DNA: TGCAGTGCTACCCCCTTCAGCACCGGGGAGCTGTTTTTT
clone size: .
V gene: TRBV20-1
J gene: TRBJ2-2
D gene: .
CDR3 length: 13

CDR3 protein: CSVVLAGDYNEQFF
CDR3 DNA: TGCAGCGTTGTCCTGGCGGGAGACTACAATGAGCAGTTCTTC
clone size: few
V gene: TRBV29-1
J gene: TRBJ2-1
D gene: TRBD2
CDR3 length: 14